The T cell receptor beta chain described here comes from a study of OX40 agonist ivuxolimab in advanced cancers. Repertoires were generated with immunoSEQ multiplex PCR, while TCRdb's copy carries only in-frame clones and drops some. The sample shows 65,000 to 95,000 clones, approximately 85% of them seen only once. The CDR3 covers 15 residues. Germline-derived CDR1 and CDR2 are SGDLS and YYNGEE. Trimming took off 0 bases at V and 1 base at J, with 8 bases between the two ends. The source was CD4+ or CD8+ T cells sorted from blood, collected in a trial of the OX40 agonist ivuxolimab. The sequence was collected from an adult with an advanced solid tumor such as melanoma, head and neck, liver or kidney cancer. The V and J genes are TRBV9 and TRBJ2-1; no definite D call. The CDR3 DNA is TGTGCCAGCAGCGTAGAATCCTCTTCCTACAATGAGCAGTTCTTC. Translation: CASSVESSSYNEQFF.